This T cell receptor (beta chain) emerged from a study of shared clonotypes between healthy human individuals. Libraries were prepared by immunoSEQ multiplex PCR; TCRdb keeps only in-frame clonotypes and omits some of them. Found here are hundreds of thousands of clones, about 95% of them singletons; the top ten hold less than 0.12%. Deletions cut 0 bases from V and 1 base from J, with 9 bases between. Germline CDR1 is SNHLY and CDR2 is FYNNEI. This CDR3 region has 15 residues. Naive CD8 populations comprised CD45RO-negative cells positively selected for CCR7, excluding terminally differentiated effector memory CD45RA+ cells. Those who donated were healthy HIV-negative adults, with no recent acute infections or vaccinations reported.

The chain has TRBV2 and TRBJ2-5, with D possibly matching TRBD1 (6 bases). This TCR derives from a woman aged 25-40 years in good health. Sequencing used naive CD8+ T cells sorted from blood. This CDR3 reads CASSEAGQLQETQYF. The CDR3 coding sequence is TGTGCCAGCAGTGAAGCAGGACAGCTCCAAGAGACCCAGTACTTC.